Listed here are 25 T cell receptor beta chains from one sample, sequenced in a study of blood T cells in healthy people across ages. Through a sample-barcoded 5' primer and a J-beta primer mix, a second PCR was run for roughly 7 to 11 cycles. TCRdb itself ran the 5' RACE reads through MiXCR, one entry per CDR3 protein. Found here are about 1,400,000 distinct CDR3 sequences, around 42% of them singletons; the top ten hold 7.9%. Sequences were obtained from blood. The origin of the receptors is a woman between 18 and 29 years old in good health.

The chain links TRBV7-9 to TRBJ1-1, with 9 bases identical to TRBD1. CDR3 length: 15 amino acids. CDR1 and CDR2 from the germline V gene are SEHNR and FQNEAQ (reference sequence). V dropped 2 bases and J dropped 6; count of bases not matched to a gene: 7. CDR3 sequence: CASSLSPTGGPEAFF. The CDR3 nucleotides read TGTGCCAGCAGCTTAAGCCCCACAGGGGGCCCTGAAGCTTTCTTT.

The table lists this clonotype with a few counts. The chain employs TRBV10-3 and TRBJ2-4; D is possibly TRBD1 (5 bases). The germline CDR1 and CDR2 sequences are ENHRY and SYGVKD. V was trimmed by 0 bases and J by 6 bases, leaving 15 bases between them. This CDR3 has 16 residues. CDR3 sequence reads: CAISESIDSGVNIQYF. CDR3 DNA sequence: TGTGCCATCAGTGAGTCGATAGACAGTGGTGTAAACATTCAGTACTTC.

A remark on this clonotype: A junction boundary mismatches the germline segment, possibly from a read error. V usage is TRBV4-1 and J usage is TRBJ1-2, with D perhaps matching TRBD1 (5 bases). The CDR3 consists of 15 residues. Germline CDR1 is MGHRA and CDR2 is YSYEKL. Here the CDR3 reads CASSPPEQATYGCTF. CDR3 nucleotide sequence: TGCGCCAGCAGCCCTCCCGAACAGGCCACCTATGGCTGCACCTTC.

This clonotype came up a few times. The junction departs from the called germline gene at one end, perhaps through a read error. The rearrangement uses TRBV6-2 or TRBV6-3 and TRBJ1-5; TRBD1 matches at 7 bases. Germline V gene data show CDR1 as MNHEY and CDR2 as SVGEGT. This CDR3 is 14 amino acids long. The CDR3 protein is CAHGETGIIQPQHF. The CDR3 DNA reads TGCGCCCATGGGGAGACAGGGATCATTCAGCCCCAGCATTTT.

This clonotype was seen only a few times. The chain combines TRBV28 with TRBJ1-5; D is perhaps TRBD1 (6 bases). V lost 2 bases and J lost 3, with 11 bases in between. From germline, CDR1 is MDHEN and CDR2 SYDVKM. The length of the CDR3 is 15 residues. The CDR3 reads CASSLTGAVNQPQHF. CDR3 nucleotides: TGTGCCAGCAGTTTAACGGGGGCCGTCAATCAGCCCCAGCATTTT. Looking up the rest from reference TRBV28 and TRBJ1-5 gives the full variable domain: DVKVTQSSRYLVKRTGEKVFLECVQDMDHENMFWYRQDPGLGLRLIYFSYDVKMKEKGDIPEGYSVSREKKERFSLILESASTNQTSMYLCASSLTGAVNQPQHFGDGTRLSIL.

Concerning this clonotype itself: The germline gene is not matched at one end of the junction; a read error may be the cause. The gene calls are TRBV5-1 and TRBJ1-6; 7 bases line up with TRBD1. This CDR3 comprises 15 residues. CDR1 and CDR2 from the germline V gene are SGHRS and YFSETQ. This chain's CDR3 is CAGSGETGFNSPLHF. The CDR3 nucleotides are TGCGCCGGCAGCGGGGAGACAGGGTTTAATTCACCCCTCCACTTT.

This chain connects TRBV10-3 to TRBJ2-5; possibly TRBD2 for D (6 bases). CDR1 is ENHRY and CDR2 is SYGVKD in the germline V gene. Trimming took 6 bases from V and 2 from J, leaving 7 bases between them. The CDR3 spans 12 residues. The chain's CDR3 is CAIRAGQETQYF. CDR3 DNA: TGTGCCATCAGGGCGGGACAAGAGACCCAGTACTTC.

This clonotype was seen only a few times. The chain links TRBV4-1 to TRBJ1-4; the D gene is possibly TRBD1 (6 bases). Germline V CDR1 and CDR2: MGHRA, YSYEKL. This CDR3 contains 17 residues. Trimming left V 0 bases short and J 0 bases short, with 11 bases between. CDR3 sequence reads: CASSQEGARPTNEKLFF. CDR3 nucleotide sequence: TGCGCCAGCAGCCAAGAGGGGGCCAGACCAACTAATGAAAAACTGTTTTTT.

This chain uses TRBV2 with TRBJ2-5; D call uncertain. Near its end, the DNA agrees better with TRBJ2-7, so the J call may be wrong. Germline V gene data show CDR1 as SNHLY and CDR2 as FYNNEI. CDR3 length: 14 residues. CDR3 loop: CASSEEWQFYEQYF. The CDR3 nucleotides are TGTGCCAGCAGTGAAGAGTGGCAGTTCTACGAGCAGTACTTC.

The V gene is TRBV27, the J gene TRBJ2-1; the D gene is possibly TRBD2 (6 bases). The J call is in doubt because the DNA end fits TRBJ2-7 better. CDR1 and CDR2 (germline): MNHEY, SMNVEV (reference sequence). This CDR3 spans 12 amino acids. In DNA form, the CDR3 reads TGTGCCAGCAGTGCGGGATACAATGAGCAGTACTTC. Protein product: CASSAGYNEQYF.

J is TRBJ2-2 and V is TRBV12-3 or TRBV12-4, with D tentatively TRBD1 or TRBD2 (6 bases each). V dropped 7 bases and J dropped 1 base, with 16 bases sitting between them. This CDR3 contains 16 residues. This chain's CDR3 is CASTPRGTRNTGELFF. CDR3 in DNA: TGTGCCAGCACACCTAGGGGGACTCGGAACACCGGGGAGCTGTTTTTT.

This chain connects TRBV21-1 to TRBJ2-3. TRBV21-1 is reported as a pseudogene. This CDR3 is built from 15 residues. This CDR3 reads CASSKGRASTDTQYF. The CDR3 DNA follows: TGTGCCAGCAGCAAAGGCAGAGCCAGCACAGATACGCAGTATTTT.

Comment on this clonotype: At one boundary the junction diverges from the germline segment, which might be a read error. V gene TRBV2 combines with J gene TRBJ2-7; D possibly matches TRBD1 or TRBD2 (5 bases each). In germline, CDR1 is SNHLY, CDR2 FYNNEI. This CDR3 comprises 13 residues. The CDR3 sequence: CAGSYGTAVGQYF. The CDR3 DNA is TGTGCCGGCAGTTACGGGACGGCCGTAGGGCAGTACTTC. The whole variable domain, filled in from reference TRBV2 and TRBJ2-7, reads EPEVTQTPSHQVTQMGQEVILRCVPISNHLYFYWYRQILGQKVEFLVSFYNNEISEKSEIFDDQFSVERPDGSNFTLKIRSTKLEDSAMYFCAGSYGTAVGQYFGPGTRLTVT.

At least ten counts were recorded for this clonotype. The V gene is TRBV6-2 or TRBV6-3, the J gene TRBJ2-1; D remains unclear. The V end lost 6 bases, the J end lost 0 bases, and 12 bases lay between the germline ends. There are 15 residues in the CDR3. In germline, CDR1 is MNHEY, CDR2 SVGEGT. CDR3: CASRRPVSSYNEQFF. The CDR3 DNA reads TGTGCCAGCAGGAGACCCGTAAGCTCCTACAATGAGCAGTTCTTC.

The chain employs TRBV30 and TRBJ1-2; 7 bases map to TRBD1. Trimming took 6 bases from V and 2 from J; bases not matched to a gene: 12. Germline assignment: CDR1 GTSNPN and CDR2 SVGIG (reference sequence). The CDR3 has 15 residues. Here the CDR3 DNA reads TGTGCCTGCACCTACCACGGGACAGACAACTATGGCTACACCTTC. As protein: CACTYHGTDNYGYTF.

This clonotype was seen only a few times. This rearrangement joins TRBV6-1 to TRBJ2-3; TRBD2 matches 11 bases. This CDR3 is 15 amino acids long. Germline loops: CDR1 MNHNS, CDR2 SASEGT. V trimming: 5 bases; J trimming: 3 bases; junction bases outside the gene matches: 4. CDR3 bases: TGTGCCAGCAGTCCGGGACTAGCGGAGACAGATACGCAGTATTTT. Its protein product is CASSPGLAETDTQYF.

This clonotype was picked up a small number of times. The chain couples TRBV20-1 to TRBJ2-1; 9 bases match TRBD1. CDR1 is DFQATT, CDR2 SNEGSKA, per germline (reference sequence). This CDR3 is built from 16 residues. Losses at the gene ends were 5 bases for V and 1 base for J; bases not matched to a gene: 9. In DNA form, the CDR3 reads TGCAGTGCTTTAAACCCGGGACAGGGTTCCTACAATGAGCAGTTCTTC. It yields the protein CSALNPGQGSYNEQFF.

This sequence joins TRBV20-1 and TRBJ2-3; 7 bases fit TRBD2. J was trimmed by 7 bases and V by 0 bases; bases with no gene match: 10. Germline loops: CDR1 DFQATT, CDR2 SNEGSKA (reference sequence). CDR3 length equals 15 residues. CDR3 DNA: TGCAGTGCTAGAGAATTGGCGGGAGTGGTGAATACGCAGTATTTT. Protein product: CSARELAGVVNTQYF.

The V call is TRBV4-2, the J call TRBJ1-2; the match to TRBD1 covers 11 bases. After removal of 1 base from V and 8 bases from J, the junction contained 6 bases not matched to a gene. There are 15 residues in the CDR3. Germline values: CDR1 LGHNA, CDR2 YNFKEQ. The CDR3 reads CASSQATDRGLGYTF. The CDR3 nucleotides are TGTGCCAGCAGCCAAGCAACGGACAGGGGGCTAGGCTACACCTTC.

This chain uses TRBV3-1 with TRBJ1-1; D unclear. The ends were cut back, 4 bases at V and 9 bases at J, with 12 bases in the middle. CDR1 and CDR2 from the germline V gene are LGHDT and YNNKEL (reference sequence). The CDR3 has 12 amino acids. The CDR3 region is CASSLSTIQAFF. The CDR3 bases are TGTGCCAGCAGCCTTAGTACCATTCAAGCTTTCTTT.

This clonotype was seen a few times. V usage is TRBV10-1 and J usage is TRBJ2-1; TRBD2 matches 8 bases. The CDR3 runs to 16 residues. The junction had 5 bases not matched to a gene; V was cut back by 3 bases and J by 1 base. CDR1 and CDR2 (germline): WNHNN, SYGVQD (reference sequence). CDR3 in amino acids: CASSDYLAGSYNEQFF. CDR3 DNA sequence: TGCGCCAGCAGTGATTACTTAGCGGGATCCTACAATGAGCAGTTCTTC.

This chain uses TRBV9 with TRBJ2-3; D is possibly TRBD1 (5 bases). CDR3 length: 14 residues. The germline V gene has CDR1 SGDLS and CDR2 YYNGEE. The ends were cut back, 5 bases at V and 3 bases at J, with 13 bases in the middle. CDR3 DNA: TGTGCCAGCAGTCCCAAGGGGTTGACAGATACGCAGTATTTT. Protein sequence: CASSPKGLTDTQYF.

The chain links TRBV10-1 to TRBJ2-1; D may be TRBD2 (6 bases). The ends were cut back, 3 bases at V and 5 bases at J, with 11 bases in the middle. The CDR3 sequence is 14 residues long. Germline V gene lookup returns CDR1 WNHNN and CDR2 SYGVQD (reference sequence). In DNA form, the CDR3 reads TGCGCCAGCAGTGACCCGGGACTGCACAATGAGCAGTTCTTC. Its protein product is CASSDPGLHNEQFF.

The V and J genes are TRBV20-1 and TRBJ1-6, with D possibly matching TRBD1 (5 bases). CDR3 size: 15 residues. The germline gives CDR1 DFQATT, CDR2 SNEGSKA (reference sequence). V lost 5 bases to trimming and J lost 7 bases, with 18 bases between them. The CDR3 reads CSASPLGQENSPLHF. CDR3 sequence (DNA): TGCAGTGCTTCCCCCCTGGGGCAGGAAAATTCACCCCTCCACTTT.

J is TRBJ2-1 and V is TRBV9; 11 bases map to TRBD1. The CDR3 loop spans 15 amino acids. CDR1 SGDLS and CDR2 YYNGEE come from the germline V gene. The J segment lost 7 bases and the V segment lost 0 bases, leaving 3 bases of the junction unmatched. CDR3 amino acids: CASSVEGQGANEQFF. CDR3 bases: TGTGCCAGCAGCGTAGAAGGACAGGGGGCGAATGAGCAGTTCTTC.